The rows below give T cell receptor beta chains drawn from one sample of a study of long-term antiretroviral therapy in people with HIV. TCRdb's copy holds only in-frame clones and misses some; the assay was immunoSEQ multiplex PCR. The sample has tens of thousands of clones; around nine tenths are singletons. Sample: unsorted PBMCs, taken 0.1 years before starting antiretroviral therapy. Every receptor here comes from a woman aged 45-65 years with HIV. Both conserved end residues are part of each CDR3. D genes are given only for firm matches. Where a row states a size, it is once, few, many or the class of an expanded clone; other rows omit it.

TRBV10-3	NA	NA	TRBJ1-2	CAISEGGNYGYTF	TGTGCCATCAGTGAGGGGGGTAACTATGGCTACACCTTC
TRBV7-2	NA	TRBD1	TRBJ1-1	CASSETGRTNTEAFF	TGTGCCAGCAGCGAGACAGGGAGGACGAACACTGAAGCTTTCTTT
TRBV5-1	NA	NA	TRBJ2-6	CASSLILASSGANVLTF	TGCGCCAGCAGCTTAATCCTGGCGAGCTCTGGGGCCAACGTCCTGACTTTC
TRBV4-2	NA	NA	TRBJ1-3	CASSQASPPLRSGNTIYF	TGTGCCAGCAGCCAAGCGTCCCCCCCCCTACGCTCTGGAAACACCATATATTTT
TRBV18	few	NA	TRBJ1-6	CASSPGQPADSPLHF	TGTGCCAGCTCCCCCGGACAGCCTGCGGATTCACCCCTCCACTTT
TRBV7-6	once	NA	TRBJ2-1	CASSLEGGSYNEQFF	TGTGCCAGCAGCTTAGAGGGGGGGTCCTACAATGAGCAGTTCTTC
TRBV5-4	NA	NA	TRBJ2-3	CASSLDPASSTDTQYF	TGTGCCAGCAGCTTGGATCCGGCGTCTAGCACAGATACGCAGTATTTT
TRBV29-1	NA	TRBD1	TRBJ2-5	CSGSTGAVETQYF	TGCAGCGGTTCGACAGGGGCGGTTGAGACCCAGTACTTC
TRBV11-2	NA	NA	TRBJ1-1	CASSLWTSNTEAFF	TGTGCCAGCAGCTTATGGACGTCAAACACTGAAGCTTTCTTT
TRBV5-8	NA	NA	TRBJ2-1	CASSRQQGRRSSYNEQFF	TGTGCCAGCAGCCGACAGCAGGGAAGGAGGAGCTCCTACAATGAGCAGTTCTTC
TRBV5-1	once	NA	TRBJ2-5	CASSRDGNQETQYF	TGCGCCAGCAGCCGCGACGGAAACCAAGAGACCCAGTACTTC
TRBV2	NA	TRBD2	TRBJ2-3	CASSPVGSGGKDTQYF	TGTGCCAGCAGCCCCGTCGGTAGCGGGGGGAAAGATACGCAGTATTTT
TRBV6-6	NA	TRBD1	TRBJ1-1	CASRSGTGEAFF	TGTGCCAGCAGATCCGGGACAGGTGAAGCTTTCTTT
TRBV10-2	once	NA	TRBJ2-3	CASSTGGGTDTQYF	TGCGCCAGCAGTACAGGCGGGGGCACAGATACGCAGTATTTT